Detailed here is one TCR beta chain. The sample originates from a study of blood T cell repertoires in COVID-19. Study details: There were acute and convalescent COVID-19 samples, and they came from the United States, Italy and Spain.

This CDR3 is 16 amino acids long. The germline V gene has CDR1 MGHDK and CDR2 SYGVNS. J lost 4 bases, V lost 0 bases, and 4 bases had no gene match. Original methodology: Nucleated cell number was recorded as an estimate derived from reference gene primer amplification. Method: immunoSEQ multiplex PCR; TCRdb's copy keeps in-frame clones and lacks some. V and J calls and clone size are those listed in that table; D and trimming were worked out from the DNA. The table lists 35,000 to 45,000 clones, about 88% of them singletons. The specimen sequenced was peripheral blood. The chain uses TRBV25-1 and TRBJ2-7; 12 bases agree with TRBD1. The sequence was obtained from a human donor in a cohort sampled during active COVID-19. CDR3 residues: CASSEYGTGGDYEQYF. As DNA, the CDR3 is TGTGCCAGCAGTGAATACGGGACAGGGGGCGATTACGAGCAGTACTTC.